The rows below give T cell receptor beta chains drawn from one sample of a study of siplizumab effects on memory and regulatory T cells. TCRdb's copy holds only in-frame clones and misses some; the assay was immunoSEQ multiplex PCR. The table lists approximately 68,000 clones, 91% of them singletons. Source material: CD8+ T cells sorted from blood. The origin of the receptors is a human donor in good health. Both conserved end residues are trimmed from each CDR3.

j_call v_call cdr3_aa
TRBJ1-1 TRBV19 ASRLHENTEAF
TRBJ2-3 TRBV5-6 ASSWGFVTQY
TRBJ2-2 TRBV27 ASAYRGRWTGELF
TRBJ2-5 TRBV10-3 AISEIGYGGSETQY
TRBJ2-5 TRBV4-2 ASSQESLQETQY
TRBJ2-3 TRBV6-4 ASSTSGTDTQY
TRBJ2-7 TRBV6-1 ASSGEVLASEQY
TRBJ2-3 TRBV9 ASSGQPGQHPTDTQY
TRBJ2-5 TRBV4-1 ASSPAPGPVETQY
TRBJ2-1 TRBV7-6 ASSLGLAYNEQF
TRBJ2-2 TRBV5-1 ASSFFGQTVTGELF
TRBJ1-1 TRBV19 ASSPYRATLNTEAF
- TRBV7-2 ASSPVGFGSSYEQY
TRBJ1-5 TRBV10-1 ASSESARGPRSNQPQH
TRBJ2-7 TRBV7-9 ASSLVGTGEFHEQY